This TCR beta chain appears in the sequencing data of a study of beta chain features in type 1 diabetes. Study-wide background: Regarding age, gender and cell yields, patients proved similar to healthy donors.

Via CD45RO/CCR7/CD25/CD127/CD95/CD27, cells of the CD4+ naive, central memory, regulatory and stem cell-like memory subsets were sorted. What was sequenced were expressed TCRB transcripts, since all of the isolated RNA had been reverse transcribed. Clones were sequenced by immunoSEQ multiplex PCR, and TCRdb holds only the in-frame ones, with some missing. The repertoire consists of 350,000 or so clones, with around 20% occurring once and the leading ten covering 0.035% to 0.05%. On this clone: The target antigen is unknown. This specimen includes other DNA sequences encoding the same CDR3.

The V gene's germline CDR1 is GTSNPN and CDR2 SVGIG (reference sequence). The V end was cut by 1 base, the J end by 5 bases, with 8 bases between. The CDR3 runs to 12 residues. Study-level findings and limits: Insertion counts at VDJ junctions were lower in type 1 diabetes patients, who also showed more deletions there. For Type 1 diabetes patients, all four CD4+ subsets carried TCRB CDR3s that were moderately but significantly shorter.

What was sequenced was naive CD4+ T cells from blood. The clonotype originates from a woman in her late teens or twenties in good health. The rearrangement joins TRBV30 to TRBJ1-2; D possibly corresponds to TRBD1 (5 bases). This chain's CDR3 is CAWSAGGYGYTF. The DNA of the CDR3 is TGTGCCTGGAGTGCGGGGGGATATGGCTACACCTTC.